This is a list of T cell receptor beta chains from one sample in a study of blood T cell repertoires in COVID-19. Clones were read by immunoSEQ multiplex PCR, and TCRdb kept only the in-frame ones, dropping some. The sample records a few hundred thousand clones, about 87% being singletons. Sequencing input: peripheral blood. Receptor source: a woman between 45 and 60 years old who had recovered from COVID-19. CDR3s include the opening cysteine and the closing phenylalanine or tryptophan. D genes are given only for firm matches. Clone size appears in some rows only: once, few, many, or a class for an expanded clone.

V: TRBV11-2; D: TRBD1; size: NA; J: TRBJ1-2; CDR3: CASSNPLTGGGYTF; DNA: TGTGCCAGCAGCAATCCACTGACAGGGGGCGGCTACACCTTC
V: TRBV28; D: TRBD1; size: NA; J: TRBJ2-3; CDR3: CASSQTGQTLSRTDTQYF; DNA: TGTGCCAGCAGTCAGACGGGACAGACCCTCTCCCGCACAGATACGCAGTATTTT
V: TRBV28; D: TRBD1; size: NA; J: TRBJ1-2; CDR3: CASSRQGTNYGYTF; DNA: TGTGCCAGCAGCAGACAGGGCACTAACTATGGCTACACCTTC
V: TRBV30; D: NA; size: NA; J: TRBJ2-1; CDR3: CAWSVRNEQFF; DNA: TGTGCCTGGAGTGTACGGAATGAGCAGTTCTTC
V: TRBV7-6; D: NA; size: NA; J: TRBJ1-1; CDR3: CASSLSAGVIVNTEAFF; DNA: TGTGCCAGCAGCTTATCAGCAGGGGTTATAGTGAACACTGAAGCTTTCTTT
V: TRBV29-1; D: NA; size: NA; J: TRBJ2-2; CDR3: CSVGENTGELFF; DNA: TGCAGCGTCGGAGAGAACACCGGGGAGCTGTTTTTT
V: TRBV21-1; D: NA; size: NA; J: TRBJ1-6; CDR3: CASSTPMERGPLHF; DNA: TGTGCCAGCAGCACCCCCATGGAACGGGGACCCCTCCACTTT
V: TRBV3-1/TRBV3-2; D: TRBD1; size: NA; J: TRBJ1-2; CDR3: CASSPENRDRAGYTF; DNA: TGTGCCAGCAGCCCAGAGAACAGGGACAGGGCTGGCTACACCTTC
V: TRBV5-6; D: NA; size: NA; J: TRBJ1-3; CDR3: CASSRTGVGNTIYF; DNA: TGTGCCAGCAGTCGAACAGGAGTTGGAAACACCATATATTTT
V: TRBV5-1; D: TRBD2; size: NA; J: TRBJ2-3; CDR3: CASSRGSGGDTQYF; DNA: TGCGCCAGCAGCAGAGGTAGCGGGGGGGATACGCAGTATTTT
V: TRBV25-1; D: NA; size: NA; J: TRBJ1-5; CDR3: CASSSEGPQHF; DNA: TGTGCCAGCAGTAGTGAGGGCCCCCAGCATTTT
V: TRBV7-7; D: NA; size: NA; J: TRBJ2-2; CDR3: CASSLYPDSAGELFF; DNA: TGTGCCAGCAGCTTGTACCCCGACAGTGCCGGGGAGCTGTTTTTT
V: TRBV27; D: TRBD1; size: NA; J: TRBJ1-1; CDR3: CASRLFDPGGRTEAFF; DNA: TGTGCCAGCCGCCTTTTTGACCCAGGGGGCCGCACTGAAGCTTTCTTT
V: TRBV6-5; D: TRBD1; size: NA; J: TRBJ1-1; CDR3: CASSRDRVKAFF; DNA: TGTGCCAGCAGTAGGGACAGGGTAAAAGCTTTCTTT
V: TRBV4-2; D: NA; size: NA; J: TRBJ1-1; CDR3: CASSQWGEANTEAFF; DNA: TGTGCCAGCAGCCAATGGGGGGAAGCGAACACTGAAGCTTTCTTT
V: TRBV7-9; D: TRBD1; size: NA; J: TRBJ1-2; CDR3: CASSYAGTGGYGYTF; DNA: TGTGCCAGCAGCTACGCGGGGACAGGGGGCTATGGCTACACCTTC
V: TRBV28; D: NA; size: large; J: TRBJ1-4; CDR3: CASSFQGGTNEKLFF; DNA: TGTGCCAGCAGTTTTCAGGGAGGGACTAATGAAAAACTGTTTTTT
V: TRBV28; D: NA; size: NA; J: TRBJ1-3; CDR3: CASSVAGNTIYF; DNA: TGTGCCAGCAGTGTCGCTGGAAACACCATATATTTT
V: TRBV19; D: NA; size: NA; J: TRBJ2-3; CDR3: CASSIRQTDTQYF; DNA: TGTGCCAGTAGTATAAGACAAACAGATACGCAGTATTTT
V: TRBV7-8; D: NA; size: NA; J: TRBJ2-7; CDR3: CASSPSSYEQYF; DNA: TGTGCCAGCAGCCCCAGTTCCTACGAGCAGTACTTC
V: TRBV2; D: NA; size: NA; J: TRBJ2-6; CDR3: CASSEDRPYSGANVLTF; DNA: TGTGCCAGCAGTGAGGACAGACCGTACTCTGGGGCCAACGTCCTGACTTTC
V: TRBV5-1; D: NA; size: NA; J: TRBJ2-5; CDR3: CASSLAVQVETQYF; DNA: TGCGCCAGCAGCTTGGCGGTTCAGGTGGAGACCCAGTACTTC
V: TRBV6-5; D: NA; size: NA; J: TRBJ2-3; CDR3: CASSSGGSDTQYF; DNA: TGTGCCAGCAGTTCAGGAGGGTCAGATACGCAGTATTTT
V: TRBV2; D: TRBD1; size: NA; J: TRBJ2-5; CDR3: CASSPISGTGSETQYF; DNA: TGTGCCAGCAGCCCTATTTCCGGGACAGGGTCAGAGACCCAGTACTTC
V: TRBV28; D: NA; size: once; J: TRBJ2-2; CDR3: CASSPQGIGELFF; DNA: TGTGCCAGCAGTCCCCAGGGTATCGGGGAGCTGTTTTTT
V: TRBV10-3; D: NA; size: NA; J: TRBJ2-5; CDR3: CAISRSGDLETQYF; DNA: TGTGCCATCAGCCGATCGGGGGATCTAGAGACCCAGTACTTC
V: TRBV6-5; D: TRBD1; size: NA; J: TRBJ2-5; CDR3: CASGRDRGRTETQYF; DNA: TGTGCCAGCGGCCGGGACAGGGGGCGAACAGAGACCCAGTACTTC
V: TRBV19; D: TRBD1; size: NA; J: TRBJ1-1; CDR3: CASSKRQGVNTEAFF; DNA: TGTGCCAGTAGTAAAAGACAGGGAGTGAACACTGAAGCTTTCTTT
V: TRBV9; D: NA; size: NA; J: TRBJ1-3; CDR3: CASSGGGSGNTIYF; DNA: TGTGCCAGCAGCGGAGGGGGATCTGGAAACACCATATATTTT
V: TRBV9; D: TRBD1; size: NA; J: TRBJ2-5; CDR3: CASSGEGGIGETQYF; DNA: TGTGCCAGCAGCGGAGAAGGGGGCATTGGAGAGACCCAGTACTTC
V: TRBV5-4; D: TRBD2; size: NA; J: TRBJ2-1; CDR3: CASNPGRGAYNEQFF; DNA: TGTGCCAGCAACCCGGGGCGGGGGGCTTACAATGAGCAGTTCTTC
V: TRBV18; D: NA; size: NA; J: TRBJ2-1; CDR3: CASSPPDYRSYNEQFF; DNA: TGTGCCAGCTCACCACCCGACTACCGCTCCTACAATGAGCAGTTCTTC
V: TRBV3-1/TRBV3-2; D: NA; size: once; J: TRBJ1-3; CDR3: CASSQGDIGGIYF; DNA: TGTGCCAGCAGCCAAGGGGATATAGGGGGCATATATTTT
V: TRBV7-9; D: TRBD2; size: NA; J: TRBJ2-2; CDR3: CASSPLAGAGELFF; DNA: TGTGCCAGCAGCCCTCTAGCGGGAGCCGGGGAGCTGTTTTTT
V: TRBV6-1; D: NA; size: NA; J: TRBJ2-7; CDR3: CASSEASGQRYYEQYF; DNA: TGTGCCAGCAGTGAAGCCTCTGGACAGCGATACTACGAGCAGTACTTC
V: TRBV6-5; D: TRBD1; size: NA; J: TRBJ2-4; CDR3: CASSFDRESGQYF; DNA: TGTGCCAGCAGTTTCGACAGGGAAAGTGGGCAGTACTTC
V: TRBV9; D: TRBD2; size: few; J: TRBJ2-5; CDR3: CASSVASGRTETQYF; DNA: TGTGCCAGCAGCGTAGCTAGCGGGAGAACGGAGACCCAGTACTTC
V: TRBV5-4; D: TRBD1; size: once; J: TRBJ2-7; CDR3: CASSLPGQGAYEQYF; DNA: TGTGCCAGCAGCTTGCCGGGACAGGGGGCCTACGAGCAGTACTTC
V: TRBV6-6; D: TRBD1; size: NA; J: TRBJ1-4; CDR3: CASRLQGEKLFF; DNA: TGTGCCAGCAGACTACAGGGGGAAAAACTGTTTTTT
V: TRBV29-1; D: NA; size: NA; J: TRBJ1-1; CDR3: CSVDRGRVNTEAFF; DNA: TGCAGCGTTGACCGGGGGAGGGTGAACACTGAAGCTTTCTTT
V: TRBV10-1; D: TRBD2; size: NA; J: TRBJ2-3; CDR3: CASSDPLSGGKGKTQYF; DNA: TGCGCCAGCAGTGACCCCCTTAGCGGGGGGAAGGGGAAAACGCAGTATTTT
V: TRBV10-1; D: TRBD1; size: few; J: TRBJ1-2; CDR3: CASRPTGGKYGYTF; DNA: TGCGCCAGCAGACCTACAGGGGGTAAATATGGCTACACCTTC
V: TRBV6-5; D: NA; size: NA; J: TRBJ2-7; CDR3: CASSPPPGRGEQYF; DNA: TGTGCCAGCAGTCCCCCGCCAGGACGGGGAGAGCAGTACTTC
V: TRBV5-6; D: TRBD1; size: once; J: TRBJ2-1; CDR3: CASSLQGGVYLPEQFF; DNA: TGTGCCAGCAGCTTGCAAGGGGGCGTTTATCTTCCTGAGCAGTTCTTC
V: TRBV29-1; D: NA; size: NA; J: TRBJ2-7; CDR3: CSVARQEPYEQYF; DNA: TGCAGCGTTGCTCGACAGGAACCCTACGAGCAGTACTTC